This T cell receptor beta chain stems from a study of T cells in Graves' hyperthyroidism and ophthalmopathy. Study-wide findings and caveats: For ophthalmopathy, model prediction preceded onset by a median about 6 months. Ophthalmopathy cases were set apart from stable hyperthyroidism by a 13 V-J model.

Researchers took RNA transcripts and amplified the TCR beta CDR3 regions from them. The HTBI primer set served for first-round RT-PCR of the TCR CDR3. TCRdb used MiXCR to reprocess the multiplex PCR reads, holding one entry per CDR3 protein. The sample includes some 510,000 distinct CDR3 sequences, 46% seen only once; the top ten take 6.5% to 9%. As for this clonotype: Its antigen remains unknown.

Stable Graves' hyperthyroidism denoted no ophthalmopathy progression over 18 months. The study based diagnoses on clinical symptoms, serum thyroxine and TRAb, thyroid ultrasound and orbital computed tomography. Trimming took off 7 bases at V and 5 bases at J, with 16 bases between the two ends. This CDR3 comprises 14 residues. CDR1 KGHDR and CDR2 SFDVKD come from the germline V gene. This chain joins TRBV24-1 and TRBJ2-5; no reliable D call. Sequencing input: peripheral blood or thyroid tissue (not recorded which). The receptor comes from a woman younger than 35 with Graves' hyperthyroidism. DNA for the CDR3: TGTGCCACCAGCCGTGCCTTTCCGGGCGAGACCCAGTACTTC. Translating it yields CATSRAFPGETQYF.